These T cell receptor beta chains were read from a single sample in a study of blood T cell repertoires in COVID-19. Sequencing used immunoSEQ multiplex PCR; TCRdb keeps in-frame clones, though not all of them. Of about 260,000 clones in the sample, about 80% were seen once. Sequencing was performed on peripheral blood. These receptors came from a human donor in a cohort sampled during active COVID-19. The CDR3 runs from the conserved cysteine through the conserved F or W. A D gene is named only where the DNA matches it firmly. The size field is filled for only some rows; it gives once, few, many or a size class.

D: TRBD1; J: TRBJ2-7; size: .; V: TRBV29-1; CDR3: CSVIGQGNYEQYF; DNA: TGCAGCGTTATCGGACAGGGGAACTACGAGCAGTACTTC
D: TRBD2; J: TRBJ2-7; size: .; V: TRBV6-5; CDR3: CASTGTSETYEQYF; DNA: TGTGCCAGCACCGGGACTAGCGAGACCTACGAGCAGTACTTC
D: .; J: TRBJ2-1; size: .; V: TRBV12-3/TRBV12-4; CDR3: CASRDSHNEQFF; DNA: TGTGCCAGCAGGGACAGCCACAATGAGCAGTTCTTC
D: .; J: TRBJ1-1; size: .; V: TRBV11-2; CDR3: CASSPTTGTNTEAFF; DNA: TGTGCCAGCAGCCCGACTACAGGGACGAACACTGAAGCTTTCTTT
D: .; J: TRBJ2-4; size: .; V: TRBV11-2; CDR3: CASSLSRAGLAKNIQYF; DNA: TGTGCCAGCAGCTTATCCAGGGCAGGTTTGGCCAAAAACATTCAGTACTTC
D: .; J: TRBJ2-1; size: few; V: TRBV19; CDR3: CASSMRGNEQFF; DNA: TGTGCCAGTAGTATGCGCGGGAATGAGCAGTTCTTC
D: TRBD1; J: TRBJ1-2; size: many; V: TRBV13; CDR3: CASSLGTGGYGYTF; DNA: TGTGCCAGCAGCTTAGGGACAGGGGGCTATGGCTACACCTTC
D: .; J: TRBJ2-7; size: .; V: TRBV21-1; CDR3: CASSPGPTQYF; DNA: TGTGCCAGCAGCCCTGGCCCCACGCAGTACTTC
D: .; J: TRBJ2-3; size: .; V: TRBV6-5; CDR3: CASSLAGVGTQYF; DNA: TGTGCCAGCAGTCTGGCAGGCGTGGGTACGCAGTATTTT
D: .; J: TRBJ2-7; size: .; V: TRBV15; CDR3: CATSREEGLGEQYF; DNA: TGTGCCACCAGCAGAGAGGAGGGGCTCGGAGAGCAGTACTTC
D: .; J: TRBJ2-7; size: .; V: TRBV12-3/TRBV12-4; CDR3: CASSEGPEQYF; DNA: TGTGCCAGCAGCGAGGGCCCCGAGCAGTACTTC
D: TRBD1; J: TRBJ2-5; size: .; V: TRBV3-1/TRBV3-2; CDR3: CASSLDRVQETQYF; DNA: TGTGCCAGCAGCCTTGACAGGGTCCAAGAGACCCAGTACTTC
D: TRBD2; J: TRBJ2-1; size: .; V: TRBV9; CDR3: CASSRTSGSDEQFF; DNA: TGTGCCAGCTCTCGGACTAGCGGGAGTGATGAGCAGTTCTTC
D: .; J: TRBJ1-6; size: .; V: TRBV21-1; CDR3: CASSKAEDREPEKPSSYNSPLHF; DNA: TGTGCCAGCAGCAAAGCTGAGGATCGGGAGCCTGAGAAGCCCAGCTCCTATAATTCACCCCTCCACTTT
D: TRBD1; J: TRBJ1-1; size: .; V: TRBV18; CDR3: CASSLQGANTEAFF; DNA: TGTGCCAGCTCACTCCAGGGGGCTAACACTGAAGCTTTCTTT
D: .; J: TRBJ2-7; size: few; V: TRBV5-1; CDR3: CASSSDYEQYF; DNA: TGCGCCAGCAGCTCAGACTACGAGCAGTACTTC
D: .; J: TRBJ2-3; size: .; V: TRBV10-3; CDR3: CATQSLIGGARDTQYF; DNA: TGTGCCACCCAATCTCTCATAGGGGGGGCTCGTGATACGCAGTATTTT
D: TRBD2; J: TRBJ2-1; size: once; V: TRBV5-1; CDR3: CASFPTGLNNNEQFF; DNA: TGCGCCAGCTTCCCAACGGGACTAAATAACAATGAGCAGTTCTTC
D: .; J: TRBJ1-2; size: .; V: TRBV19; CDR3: CASKLGARGYGYTF; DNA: TGTGCCAGTAAATTAGGGGCCAGGGGCTATGGCTACACCTTC
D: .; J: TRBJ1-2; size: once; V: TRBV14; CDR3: CASSQARGAGYTF; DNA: TGTGCCAGCAGCCAAGCACGGGGAGCTGGCTACACCTTC
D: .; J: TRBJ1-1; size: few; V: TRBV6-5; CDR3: CASSYMGPNTEAFF; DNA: TGTGCCAGCAGTTACATGGGGCCTAACACTGAAGCTTTCTTT
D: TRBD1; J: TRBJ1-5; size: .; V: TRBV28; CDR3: CASSLGQPNQPQHF; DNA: TGTGCCAGCAGTTTGGGACAGCCGAATCAGCCCCAGCATTTT
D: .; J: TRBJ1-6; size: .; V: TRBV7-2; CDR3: CASSLEWGGASPLHF; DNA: TGTGCCAGCAGCTTAGAGTGGGGGGGGGCGTCACCCCTCCACTTT
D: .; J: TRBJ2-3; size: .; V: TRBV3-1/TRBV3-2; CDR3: CASSQGPLSTDTQYF; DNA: TGTGCCAGCAGCCAAGGCCCACTCAGCACAGATACGCAGTATTTT
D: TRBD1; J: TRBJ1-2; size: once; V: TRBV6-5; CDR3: CASRIQGQQNYGYTF; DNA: TGTGCCAGCAGGATACAGGGACAGCAGAACTATGGCTACACCTTC
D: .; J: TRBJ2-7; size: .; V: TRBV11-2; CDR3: CASSLEARTDRGYEQYF; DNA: TGTGCCAGCAGCTTAGAGGCCAGGACCGACCGGGGCTACGAGCAGTACTTC
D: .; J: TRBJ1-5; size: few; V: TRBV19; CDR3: CASSIWANSNQPQHF; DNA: TGTGCCAGTAGTATCTGGGCAAATAGCAATCAGCCCCAGCATTTT
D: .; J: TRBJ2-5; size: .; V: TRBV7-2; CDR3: CASSPKLTGTRKETQYF; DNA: TGTGCCAGCAGCCCGAAACTAACCGGGACAAGAAAAGAGACCCAGTACTTC